These 7 T cell receptor beta chains were all obtained from the same sample, sequenced in a study of human T cells and chemical hapten exposure (dated by TCRdb to the early 2020s). Library preparation attached unique molecular identifiers to individual cDNA molecules for quantitative, reproducible TCR counting. Using fastp trimming at Q25 and MiXCR clonotype assembly, TCRdb reanalyzed the public sequencing data and kept in-frame beta chains. Rows are combined by CDR3 protein, so each entry shows the most common genes and DNA. The sample includes 95,000 to 150,000 distinct CDR3 sequences, with approximately 9.3% observed a single time. In total, the top ten clones hold around 1.4% of the sample. Unfractionated whole blood was collected in Tempus Blood RNA tubes, and total RNA was extracted from that blood. Sequencing input: whole blood. These receptors were obtained from a human donor in good health. Some clones in this sample may be carry-over from other donors' samples. Donor details come from another sample of the same person, matched by shared clones.

The chain recombines TRBV2 with TRBJ1-5, with D unresolved. With 4 bases removed from V and 4 bases from J, the gap between germline ends came to 8 bases. CDR3 length: 13 residues. CDR1 is SNHLY and CDR2 is FYNNEI in the germline V gene. The CDR3 coding sequence is TGTGCCAGCAGTGTCTGGGGTAATCAGCCCCAGCATTTT. Translating it yields CASSVWGNQPQHF.

In its sample, this clonotype was seen many times. The gene calls are TRBV4-1 and TRBJ1-1, with 11 positions matching TRBD1. The trim removed 4 bases at V and 7 bases at J, leaving 8 bases unmatched. The length of the CDR3 is 15 residues. Germline CDR1 MGHRA, CDR2 YSYEKL. In nucleotides, the CDR3 is TGCGCCAGCAGCCTAGGACAGGGGGCTGATTATGAAGCTTTCTTT. This sequence encodes CASSLGQGADYEAFF.

The chain employs TRBV5-1 and TRBJ2-1; D remains ambiguous. CDR1 and CDR2 (germline): SGHRS, YFSETQ. The CDR3 contains 15 residues. V lost 0 bases to trimming and J lost 6 bases, with 13 bases between them. In nucleotides, the CDR3 is TGCGCCAGCAGCTTGGGAGCGAGAGAACTCAATGAGCAGTTCTTC. Its translation is CASSLGARELNEQFF.

This clonotype was observed a handful of times. This chain uses TRBV14 with TRBJ1-1; weak D call: TRBD1 (6 bases). This CDR3 spans 14 amino acids. Germline V gene sequence: CDR1 SGHDN, CDR2 FVKESK. Trimming took off 3 bases at V and 7 bases at J, with 15 bases between the two ends. CDR3 sequence reads: CASSHLNEGVEAFF. The CDR3 DNA reads TGTGCCAGCAGCCATCTCAACGAGGGGGTTGAAGCTTTCTTT.

This clonotype has at least ten counts. The genes are TRBV12-3 or TRBV12-4 and TRBJ1-1, with 8 positions matching TRBD1. The CDR3 totals 15 residues. J was trimmed by 3 bases and V by 6 bases; bases with no gene match: 9. CDR3 in amino acids: CASSLTGDLDTEAFF. CDR3 DNA: TGTGCCAGCAGCTTGACAGGGGATTTGGACACTGAAGCTTTCTTT.

This clonotype was counted a few times. V is TRBV20-1 and J is TRBJ1-5; tentative D call: TRBD1 (5 bases). The V and J ends lost 2 bases and 4 bases respectively, with 12 bases between them. Germline V lookup: CDR1 DFQATT, CDR2 SNEGSKA (reference sequence). The CDR3 sequence is 14 residues long. CDR3 sequence reads: CSARTPGINQPQHF. In nucleotides, the CDR3 is TGCAGTGCTAGAACCCCAGGGATTAATCAGCCCCAGCATTTT.

This clonotype has a count of ten or more. This chain joins TRBV6-5 and TRBJ1-3; D remains unclear. Trimming stripped 6 bases from V and 0 bases from J, with 6 bases between. The length of the CDR3 is 13 residues. CDR1 is MNHEY and CDR2 is SVGAGI in the germline V gene. The CDR3 protein is CASRFSSGNTIYF. CDR3 nucleotides: TGTGCCAGCAGGTTCAGCTCTGGAAACACCATATATTTT.